This TCR beta chain was found in a study of cytomegalovirus exposure and HLA in healthy donors (dated by TCRdb to 2017 to 2019). About the study as a whole: An earlier analysis of roughly 630 of the donors reported approximately 290 Gb of sequence data and around 110 million unique TCR beta sequences from about 200 million T cells. An early release that covered some 640 HLA-typed donors contained about 300 gigabases of sequencing data and 80 million or so unique TCR sequences. Among the roughly 400 genotyped donors, around 81% belonged to the genetic ancestry cluster associated with self-reported Caucasian donors. The aim of the study was to test whether cataloging public T cell receptors could identify signatures of past pathogen exposure. The study used immunosequencing to profile the T cell repertoires of some 600 subjects and linked those repertoires to cytomegalovirus serostatus. In addition to the first cohort of 650 to 800 subjects, a separate validation cohort of approximately 130 different subjects was used. To predict cytomegalovirus infection status, the study brought together high-throughput TCR immunosequencing, statistical association of individual TCRs with disease status, and machine learning. A later analysis re-analyzed previously published TCR beta repertoires from about 730 donors and added high-resolution HLA genotyping to study TCR occurrence patterns. Rather than drawing on any new phenotypic data, the later analysis identified candidate immune exposures from TCR beta sequences and the way those sequences occurred across donors. An earlier analysis of 587 of the donors used high-throughput TCR beta sequencing to judge whether each TCR beta V gene segment behaved as functional or pseudogenic. Donor age, sex, ethnicity and CMV serostatus were collected together with the repertoire data. A later genetic analysis took genome-wide SNP genotypes for about three fifths of the roughly 700 donors and used that subset as a discovery cohort. All discovery cohort repertoires had been generated on a single sequencing platform. Both class I and class II loci were covered by HLA typing, at four-digit resolution. The number of donors typed differed by locus, with roughly 629-640 for A, B, C, DRB1 and DQB1, more than 500 for DQA1, over 600 for DPA1, and around 430 for DPB1. A few DR-DQ haplotypes were treated as single units for association and clustering because of strong linkage in the cohort. Among roughly 400 genotyped donors of the cohort, an average of around 250,000 unique TCR beta nucleotide sequences was sequenced per donor, of which about 18% were non-productive. Results the study describes overall, beyond this receptor: A later genetic analysis associated a missense DCLRE1C variant with V-gene and J-gene trimming of TCR beta chains, and an independent cohort replicated the association. A further reported finding was that TCR beta sequences accurately predicted the HLA-A and HLA-B alleles for most subjects in the first cohort. Because the 87-base-pair reads could not distinguish some IMGT-functional V segments, including TRBV6-2 and TRBV6-3, those segments were excluded. In this cohort, only TCR beta chains were sequenced, and detectable features were limited by the absence of alpha or paired-chain data. When HLA alleles, especially DR and DQ, strongly co-occurred, attributing TCR associations to individual alleles was difficult. According to a later analysis, most CMV-associated TCR beta chains appeared to be HLA-restricted, and the HLA associations seemed to be driven largely by CMV exposure. Specific HLA alleles were associated with around 18,000 TCR beta sequences at a false discovery rate of 0.05 in a later analysis. In a later analysis, HLA-associated TCR beta chains were found to be more clonally expanded and to have lower generation probabilities than equally common non-associated chains. A later analysis reported that several top co-occurrence clusters appeared linked to parvovirus B19, influenza, CMV and Epstein-Barr virus. An earlier analysis of approximately 570 of the donors showed that most TCR beta V segments appeared in productive rearrangements either about 90% or about 30% of the time, which broadly matched IMGT annotations. Because counts were too low, 15 to 20 rarely observed V segments, including chromosome 9 orphons, were excluded from the earlier analysis of around 640 of the donors. Because some donors lacked HLA typing at each locus, the association tests relied only on the typed subset. Roughly uniform sequencing depth across donors was assumed in presence/absence analyses, although this assumption may not hold. A total of 150 or so TCR beta chains were listed by the study as associated with cytomegalovirus. A later analysis found that TCR association rates varied across HLA loci, with DRB1 alleles showing the most associated TCRs and HLA-C alleles the fewest. A later genetic analysis reported fewer N-insertions in productive TCRs among donors in an Asian-associated ancestry cluster than the roughly 700-donor mean. CMV serostatus was the only immune exposure information available for the cohort. The authors suggested that the approach could potentially be generalized to other disease states and immunological phenotypes. Cytomegalovirus status was reported to be diagnosed by the classifier with high specificity and sensitivity in both the original and validation cohorts. In vitro tests confirmed that three of the cytomegalovirus-associated TCR beta chains recognize cytomegalovirus antigens. Most TCR sequences were observed very rarely across donors, whereas some public TCRs were present in many individuals. Correlated functional status among segregating V segments might be attributable to linkage disequilibrium, but an unknown experimental factor could not be ruled out. A cluster of highly shared sequence variants was judged likely to represent a technical artifact of the sequencing pipeline.

From the cysteine up to the phenylalanine, the CDR3 has a length of 15 residues. This entry keeps only the CDR3 DNA: 45 bases, framed from base 1. CDR1 and CDR2, per the germline V gene, are SGHRS and YFSETQ. At the junction V is shortened by 4 bases and J by 2 bases; bases outside the gene matches: 5. Library preparation was by the immunoSEQ multiplex PCR assay. A mixture of 60 forward primers for TCR Vbeta segments and 13 reverse primers for TCR Jbeta segments was used in the multiplex PCR. Amplification of the CDR3 region of rearranged TCR beta genes was performed with a multiplex PCR assay on genomic DNA. Amplified TCR beta libraries were sequenced as 87-base-pair reads on the Illumina HiSeq System. On the authors' methods: A later analysis counted tens of millions of unique TCR beta chains across the 690 or so repertoires, and roughly 10 million of these chains were shared by at least two donors. A nearest-neighbor algorithm error-corrected the raw reads and collapsed the reads into unique sequences, merging closely related sequences to remove PCR and sequencing errors. CDR3 sequences were aligned to IMGT reference sequences to assign V, D and J gene segments. For a sequence to be retained, a match of at least six nucleotides was required to both a V gene segment and a J gene segment. A rearrangement was called productive if the CDR3 had no stop codons and remained in frame with V and J, and every other rearrangement was called non-productive. Following IMGT convention, CDR3 was defined as the stretch from the second conserved V-encoded cysteine up to the conserved J-encoded phenylalanine. The earlier analysis of some 550 of the donors excluded any sequence lacking an unambiguous match to a single V gene segment. An earlier analysis of several hundred of the donors called V segments functional above 56.7% productive rearrangements and segregating when the between-donor standard deviation exceeded 5%. A statistical classification framework was developed to diagnose cytomegalovirus status using the catalog of TCR beta chain sequences. V and J gene assignment, in a later analysis, came from comparing TCR nucleotide sequences with IMGT/GENE-DB human TR gene sequences. The TCRdist pipeline was used in a later analysis to assign CDR3 sequences and most-parsimonious VDJ recombination scenarios. In a later analysis, each TCR beta chain was defined by its CDR3 amino acid sequence together with its V-gene family, and reads lacking a unique V-gene family were excluded. As a way to deal with suspected cross-contamination and a sequencing artifact, a later analysis dropped 450 to 600 nucleotide sequences that were highly shared and had low generation probability. In a later analysis, a clonal expansion index for each public chain was calculated from normalized within-repertoire ranks of inferred template counts. Generation probabilities in a later analysis came from a VDJ recombination model fitted to out-of-frame rearrangements, and those results were checked against IGoR. In a later analysis, TCR-TCR, TCR-HLA and TCR-CMV co-occurrence was scored with hypergeometric tests, and a repertoire-size bias correction was applied to TCR pairs. In a later analysis, false discovery rates were estimated by permuting HLA or CMV assignments 20 times. In a later analysis, co-occurring TCRs were grouped using DBSCAN, with TCRdist sequence similarity added in when clustering inside HLA-allele-positive subsets. Repertoires with fewer than 30,000 or more than 120,000 public chains, plus five repertoires with anomalous nucleotide sharing, were excluded from co-occurrence clustering. In TCRdb, the immuneACCESS table is reduced to in-frame sequences with V and J assigned. These tables do not hold every clone; where another copy was compared, an unresolved V gene accounts for under half, and the others remain unexplained. That table is the source of V, J and clone size, and D and trimming were worked out from the DNA. This sample is represented by more than 100,000 clones; 80% of them were singletons. The ten most abundant clones make up 8.8% of the sample.

Regarding this clone: The antigen it binds to is not known. Nothing much larger sits one base from this clone, and base qualities are not available.

The cohort consisted of 600 to 750 healthy bone marrow donors. Cohort members were all nominally healthy when sampled, although unrecorded immune exposures were likely present. The donor tested CMV seropositive, placing the donor among the 290 or so seropositive members of the cohort. Each donor provided a peripheral blood sample, and peripheral blood mononuclear cells were used for TCR beta sequencing. Genomic DNA extraction from the blood cell samples was performed with the Qiagen DNeasy Blood Extraction Kit. The sequenced sample consisted of PBMCs. The V and J genes are TRBV5-1 and TRBJ2-1; 8 nucleotides in the junction match TRBD2. This clonotype originated in a female donor in good health and CMV-seropositive. This receptor carries the CDR3 CASSQTSATYNEQFF. The DNA sequence follows: TGCGCCAGCAGCCAGACTAGCGCCACCTACAATGAGCAGTTCTTC.